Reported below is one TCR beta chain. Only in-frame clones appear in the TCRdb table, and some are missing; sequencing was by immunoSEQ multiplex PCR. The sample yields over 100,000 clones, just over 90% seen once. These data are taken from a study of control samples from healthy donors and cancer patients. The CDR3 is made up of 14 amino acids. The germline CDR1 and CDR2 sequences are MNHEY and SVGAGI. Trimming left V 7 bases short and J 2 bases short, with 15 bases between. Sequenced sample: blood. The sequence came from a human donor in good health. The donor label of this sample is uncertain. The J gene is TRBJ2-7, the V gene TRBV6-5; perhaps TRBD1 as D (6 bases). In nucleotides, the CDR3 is TGTGCCAGCAATTTTGGGCAGGGGACCTACGAGCAGTACTTC. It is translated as CASNFGQGTYEQYF.